Listed here is a single TCR beta chain. What it binds is unknown. 60 Vbeta and 13 Jbeta primers were used in PCR. Data came from immunoSEQ multiplex PCR; TCRdb stores just in-frame clones and leaves some out. Among fewer than 110,000 clones, 82% were seen once, and the ten largest hold 2% to 3%. The data stem from a study of cytomegalovirus exposure and HLA in healthy donors. Study-wide findings and caveats: Among immune exposure information, only CMV serostatus was available. Investigators reported under 200 TCR beta chains as tied to cytomegalovirus. Analysis was carried out at a later point, and it linked a missense DCLRE1C variant to TCR beta V- and J-gene trimming. In an earlier analysis, most TCR beta V segments were productive about 87% or about 30% of the time.

The V gene's germline CDR1 is SGHRS and CDR2 YFSETQ. The CDR3 is 19 residues long. Trimming at V came to 0 bases and at J to 9 bases, leaving 14 bases not matched to a gene. The TCR comes from a man aged 30 to 45 in good health and CMV-seropositive. The specimen sequenced was PBMCs. The chain joins TRBV5-1 to TRBJ1-6, with TRBD1 matching over 11 bases. CDR3 nucleotide sequence: TGCGCCAGCAGCTTGGGAGGACAGGGGGCCCGTTCGGCGAGTTCACCCCTCCACTTT. This sequence encodes CASSLGGQGARSASSPLHF. The full variable domain, rest sourced from reference TRBV5-1 and TRBJ1-6, is KAGVTQTPRYLIKTRGQQVTLSCSPISGHRSVSWYQQTPGQGLQFLFEYFSETQRNKGNFPGRFSGRQFSNSRSEMNVSTLELGDSALYLCASSLGGQGARSASSPLHFGNGTRLTVT.